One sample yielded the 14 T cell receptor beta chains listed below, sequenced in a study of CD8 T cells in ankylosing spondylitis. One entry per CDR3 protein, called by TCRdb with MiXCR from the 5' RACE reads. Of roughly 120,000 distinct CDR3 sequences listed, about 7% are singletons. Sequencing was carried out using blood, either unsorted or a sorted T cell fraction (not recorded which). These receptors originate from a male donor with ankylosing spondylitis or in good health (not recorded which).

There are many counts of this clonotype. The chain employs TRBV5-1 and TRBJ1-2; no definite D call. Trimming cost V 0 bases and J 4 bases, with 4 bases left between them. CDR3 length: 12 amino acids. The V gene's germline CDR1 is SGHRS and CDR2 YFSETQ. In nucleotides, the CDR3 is TGCGCCAGCAGCTTGGCCGGCTATGGCTACACCTTC. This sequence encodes CASSLAGYGYTF. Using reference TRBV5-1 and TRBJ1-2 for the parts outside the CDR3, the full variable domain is KAGVTQTPRYLIKTRGQQVTLSCSPISGHRSVSWYQQTPGQGLQFLFEYFSETQRNKGNFPGRFSGRQFSNSRSEMNVSTLELGDSALYLCASSLAGYGYTFGSGTRLTVV.

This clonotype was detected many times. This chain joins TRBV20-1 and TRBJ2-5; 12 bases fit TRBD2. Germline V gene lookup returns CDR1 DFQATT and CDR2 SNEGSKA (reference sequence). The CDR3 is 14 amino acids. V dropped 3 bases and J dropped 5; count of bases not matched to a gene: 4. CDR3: CSARTSGGRETQYF. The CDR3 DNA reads TGCAGTGCTAGGACTAGCGGGGGACGCGAGACCCAGTACTTC.

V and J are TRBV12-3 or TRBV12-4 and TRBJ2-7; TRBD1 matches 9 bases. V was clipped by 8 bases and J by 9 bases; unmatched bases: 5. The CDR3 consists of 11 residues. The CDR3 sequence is CASGQGQGQYF. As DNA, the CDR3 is TGTGCCAGCGGACAGGGGCAGGGGCAGTACTTC.

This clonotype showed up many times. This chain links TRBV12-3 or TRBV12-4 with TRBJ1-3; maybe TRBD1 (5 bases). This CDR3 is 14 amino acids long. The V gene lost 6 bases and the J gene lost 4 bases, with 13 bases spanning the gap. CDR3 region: CASSIAGQGNTIYF. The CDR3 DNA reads TGTGCCAGCAGCATTGCGGGGCAAGGAAACACCATATATTTT.

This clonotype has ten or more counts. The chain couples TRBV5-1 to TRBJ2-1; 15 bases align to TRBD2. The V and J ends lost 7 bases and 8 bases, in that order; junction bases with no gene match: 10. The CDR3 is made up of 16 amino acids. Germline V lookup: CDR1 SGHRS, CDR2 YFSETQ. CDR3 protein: CASGVSGLAGGYEQFF. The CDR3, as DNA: TGCGCCAGCGGAGTATCGGGACTAGCGGGAGGCTATGAGCAGTTCTTC.

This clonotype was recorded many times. The CDR3: CASSRGLAVTDTQYF. In DNA form, the CDR3 reads TGCGCCAGCAGCCGGGGACTAGCAGTGACAGATACGCAGTATTTT. This rearrangement joins TRBV5-1 to TRBJ2-3; TRBD2 matches at 9 bases. The CDR3 contains 15 residues. Germline-derived CDR1 and CDR2 are SGHRS and YFSETQ. The trim removed 4 bases at V and 3 bases at J, leaving 6 bases unmatched. Supplemented by reference TRBV5-1 and TRBJ2-3, the full variable domain reads KAGVTQTPRYLIKTRGQQVTLSCSPISGHRSVSWYQQTPGQGLQFLFEYFSETQRNKGNFPGRFSGRQFSNSRSEMNVSTLELGDSALYLCASSRGLAVTDTQYFGPGTRLTVL.

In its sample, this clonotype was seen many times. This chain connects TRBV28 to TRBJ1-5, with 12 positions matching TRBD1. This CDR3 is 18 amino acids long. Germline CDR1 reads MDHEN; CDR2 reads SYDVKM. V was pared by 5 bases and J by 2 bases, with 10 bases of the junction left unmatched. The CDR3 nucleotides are TGTGCCAGCAGTGGCAGGGACAGGGGGCGATGGGGCAATCAGCCCCAGCATTTT. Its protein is CASSGRDRGRWGNQPQHF.

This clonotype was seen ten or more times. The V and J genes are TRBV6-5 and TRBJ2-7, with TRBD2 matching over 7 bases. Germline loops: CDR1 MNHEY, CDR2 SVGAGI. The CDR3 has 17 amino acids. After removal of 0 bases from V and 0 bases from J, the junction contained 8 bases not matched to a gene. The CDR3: CASSYSFGGSSSYEQYF. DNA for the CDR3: TGTGCCAGCAGTTACTCATTTGGCGGGAGTAGCTCCTACGAGCAGTACTTC.

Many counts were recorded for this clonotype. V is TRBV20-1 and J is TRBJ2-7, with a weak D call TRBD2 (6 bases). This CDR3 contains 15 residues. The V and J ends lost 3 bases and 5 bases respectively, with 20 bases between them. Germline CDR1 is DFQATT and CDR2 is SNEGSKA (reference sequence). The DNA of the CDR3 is TGCAGTGCTAGTAGTAGCGGTGGAGTTGAGGACGAGCAGTACTTC. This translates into CSASSSGGVEDEQYF.

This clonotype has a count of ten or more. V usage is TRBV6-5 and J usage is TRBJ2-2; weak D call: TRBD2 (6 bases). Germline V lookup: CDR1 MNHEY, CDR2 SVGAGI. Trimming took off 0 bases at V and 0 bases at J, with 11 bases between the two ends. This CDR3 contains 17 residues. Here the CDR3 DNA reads TGTGCCAGCAGTTACTCGAATCGCGGGGCGAACACCGGGGAGCTGTTTTTT. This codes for CASSYSNRGANTGELFF.

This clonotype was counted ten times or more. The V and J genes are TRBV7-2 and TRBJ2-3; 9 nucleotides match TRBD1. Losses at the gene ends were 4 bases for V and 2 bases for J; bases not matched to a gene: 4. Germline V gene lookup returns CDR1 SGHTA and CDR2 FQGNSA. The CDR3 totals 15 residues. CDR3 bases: TGTGCCAGCAGCTCCGACAGGGGGATCACAGATACGCAGTATTTT. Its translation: CASSSDRGITDTQYF.

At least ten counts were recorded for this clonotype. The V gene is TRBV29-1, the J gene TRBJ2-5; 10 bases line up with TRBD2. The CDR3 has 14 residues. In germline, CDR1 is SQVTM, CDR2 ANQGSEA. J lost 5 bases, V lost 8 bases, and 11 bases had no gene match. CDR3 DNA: TGCAGCCCCTCGGGAGCGGGGGGGATTGAGACCCAGTACTTC. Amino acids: CSPSGAGGIETQYF.

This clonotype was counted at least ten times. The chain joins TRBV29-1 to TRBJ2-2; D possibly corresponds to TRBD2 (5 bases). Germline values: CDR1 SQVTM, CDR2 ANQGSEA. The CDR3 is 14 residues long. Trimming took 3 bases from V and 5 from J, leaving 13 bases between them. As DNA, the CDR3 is TGCAGCGTTGAGTCGCGGGTTGGAACCGGGGAGCTGTTTTTT. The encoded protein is CSVESRVGTGELFF.

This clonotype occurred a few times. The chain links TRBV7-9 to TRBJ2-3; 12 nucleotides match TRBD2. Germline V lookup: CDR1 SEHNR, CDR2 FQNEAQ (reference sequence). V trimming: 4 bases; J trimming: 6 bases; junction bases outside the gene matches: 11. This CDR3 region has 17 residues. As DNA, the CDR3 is TGTGCCAGCAGCTCAGCCCCGGGACTAGCGGGCCAGGATACGCAGTATTTT. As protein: CASSSAPGLAGQDTQYF. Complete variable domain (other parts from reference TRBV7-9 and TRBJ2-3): DTGVSQNPRHKITKRGQNVTFRCDPISEHNRLYWYRQTLGQGPEFLTYFQNEAQLEKSRLLSDRFSAERPKGSFSTLEIQRTEQGDSAMYLCASSSAPGLAGQDTQYFGPGTRLTVL.